These 18 T cell receptor beta chains share one sample of origin, sequenced in a study of breast tumors, draining lymph nodes, adjacent tissues. The lymph nodes were axillary draining lymph nodes from breast cancer patients. TCRdb analysed the multiplex PCR reads with MiXCR anew, one entry per CDR3 protein. The profile shows over 150,000 distinct CDR3 sequences, 25% to 40% of them singletons. The sequenced sample was axillary lymph node tissue. These receptor sequences come from a female donor with breast cancer. Some clones in this sample may be carry-over from other donors' samples.

Many counts were recorded for this clonotype. The V gene is TRBV20-1, the J gene TRBJ1-3, with D hard to call. Germline CDR1 and CDR2: DFQATT and SNEGSKA (reference sequence). The CDR3 covers 11 residues. V lost 2 bases and J lost 11, with 10 bases in between. The CDR3 DNA sequence: TGCAGTGCTAGAATAGGTACTGCCATATATTTT. The encoded protein is CSARIGTAIYF.

To note about this clonotype: A much larger clone differs from this one at a single base, so this may be a read error. CDR3 in amino acids: CASSLGPGGDSSYEQYF. In nucleotides, the CDR3 is TGTGCCAGCAGTCTGGGCCCCGGGGGGGACAGCTCCTACGAGCAGTACTTC. The chain employs TRBV6-1 and TRBJ2-7, with D possibly being TRBD2 (8 bases). The CDR3 has 17 amino acids. Trimming shortened V by 5 bases and J by 0 bases, and 20 bases separated the two germline ends. CDR1 MNHNS and CDR2 SASEGT come from the germline V gene.

This clonotype was observed at least ten times. This chain joins TRBV5-1 and TRBJ2-7, with 7 bases lining up with TRBD1. The V gene's germline CDR1 is SGHRS and CDR2 YFSETQ. CDR3 length: 14 amino acids. J lost 3 bases, V lost 0 bases, and 3 bases had no gene match. DNA of the CDR3: TGCGCCAGCAGCTTGGGGCCAGGGGGCTACGAGCAGTACTTC. Its translation is CASSLGPGGYEQYF.

At least ten counts were recorded for this clonotype. The rearrangement links TRBV6-1 to TRBJ2-3; the D is unclear. Germline V lookup: CDR1 MNHNS, CDR2 SASEGT. This CDR3 has 14 residues. V gave up 5 bases and J gave up 2 bases, with 11 bases separating them. The CDR3 reads CASSSLSVTDTQYF. The CDR3, as DNA: TGTGCCAGCAGTTCATTATCGGTCACAGATACGCAGTATTTT.

This clonotype occurred once. This may stem from a read error, because a much larger clone lies one nucleotide away. V is TRBV5-1 and J is TRBJ2-5; TRBD2 matches 14 bases. Germline assignment: CDR1 SGHRS and CDR2 YFSETQ. With 7 bases clipped from V and 1 base from J, the junction kept 9 bases outside the gene matches. CDR3 length: 17 residues. In DNA, the CDR3 is TGCGCCAGCCATCCCGGGACTAGCGGGGGTTGCCAAGAGACCCAGTACTTC. Its protein is CASHPGTSGGCQETQYF.

Details on this clonotype: Possible read error: a much larger clone is one base away. This rearrangement joins TRBV2 to TRBJ2-7, with 9 nucleotides matching TRBD2. Germline V gives CDR1 SNHLY, CDR2 FYNNEI. The CDR3 contains 12 residues. The CDR3 sequence: CASISGGYEQHF. The CDR3 DNA follows: TGTGCCAGCATCAGCGGGGGGTACGAGCAGCACTTC.

This clonotype has ten or more counts. This chain links TRBV5-1 with TRBJ2-5, with a possible D match to TRBD1 (6 bases). Trimming took 3 bases from V and 1 from J, leaving 10 bases between them. The CDR3 covers 14 residues. Germline V gives CDR1 SGHRS, CDR2 YFSETQ. The CDR3: CASSSGRGQETQYF. CDR3 bases: TGCGCCAGCAGCTCTGGCAGGGGCCAAGAGACCCAGTACTTC. Full variable domain (outside the CDR3, taken from reference TRBV5-1 and TRBJ2-5): KAGVTQTPRYLIKTRGQQVTLSCSPISGHRSVSWYQQTPGQGLQFLFEYFSETQRNKGNFPGRFSGRQFSNSRSEMNVSTLELGDSALYLCASSSGRGQETQYFGPGTRLLVL.

By proportion, this clonotype is medium-sized. V gene TRBV20-1 combines with J gene TRBJ2-7, with 8 bases that match TRBD1. In germline, CDR1 is DFQATT, CDR2 SNEGSKA (reference sequence). V was clipped by 2 bases and J by 1 base; unmatched bases: 1. The CDR3 runs to 13 residues. The chain's CDR3 is CSARRTGSYEQYF. The CDR3 DNA follows: TGCAGTGCTAGAAGGACAGGGTCCTACGAGCAGTACTTC.

This clonotype was detected once. The chain is built from TRBV29-1 and TRBJ2-5; D uncertain. The CDR3 spans 12 residues. Trimming cost V 8 bases and J 0 bases, with 10 bases left between them. Per the germline V gene, CDR1 is SQVTM and CDR2 is ANQGSEA. The CDR3 here is CSLGPYQETQYF. DNA of the CDR3: TGCAGCTTAGGACCCTACCAAGAGACCCAGTACTTC.

The sample holds a few counts of this clonotype. The J gene is TRBJ2-5, the V gene TRBV5-1; D may be TRBD1 (5 bases). Germline CDR1 and CDR2: SGHRS and YFSETQ. Trimming stripped 5 bases from V and 5 bases from J, with 13 bases between. The CDR3 covers 13 residues. This CDR3 reads CASRGQGLETQYF. CDR3 nucleotides: TGCGCCAGCAGAGGTCAGGGTCTGGAGACCCAGTACTTC. Filled out from reference TRBV5-1 and TRBJ2-5, the complete variable domain reads KAGVTQTPRYLIKTRGQQVTLSCSPISGHRSVSWYQQTPGQGLQFLFEYFSETQRNKGNFPGRFSGRQFSNSRSEMNVSTLELGDSALYLCASRGQGLETQYFGPGTRLLVL.

This clonotype was picked up many times. The genes are TRBV7-3 and TRBJ2-3; 8 positions agree with TRBD2. The CDR3 contains 13 residues. Germline assignment: CDR1 SGHTA and CDR2 FQGTGA. The V segment lost 4 bases and the J segment 5 bases; nucleotides outside the gene matches: 2. Here the CDR3 reads CASSSGGGDTQYF. The CDR3 nucleotides read TGTGCCAGCAGCTCCGGGGGGGGAGATACGCAGTATTTT. The full variable domain, rest sourced from reference TRBV7-3 and TRBJ2-3, is GAGVSQTPSNKVTEKGKYVELRCDPISGHTALYWYRQSLGQGPEFLIYFQGTGAADDSGLPNDRFFAVRPEGSVSTLKIQRTERGDSAVYLCASSSGGGDTQYFGPGTRLTVL.

The chain recombines TRBV5-6 with TRBJ2-5, with no clear D. With 4 bases removed from V and 13 bases from J, the gap between germline ends came to 20 bases. The germline V gene has CDR1 SGHDT and CDR2 YYEEEE. The CDR3 length is 13 residues. The DNA for the CDR3 is TGTGCCAGCAGCCCGATCGGGCCGGTGAACCGGTACTTC. Translating it yields CASSPIGPVNRYF.

In this sample, this clonotype turned up many times. The CDR3 DNA sequence: TGTGCCACCAGTGATGGTATGGGCAGGAGCTTGGCCGGGGAGCTGTTTTTT. This codes for CATSDGMGRSLAGELFF. This sequence joins TRBV24-1 and TRBJ2-2; D gene ambiguous. From germline, CDR1 is KGHDR and CDR2 SFDVKD. The V end was cut by 3 bases, the J end by 6 bases, with 19 bases between. The CDR3 runs to 17 residues.

This clonotype was seen a single time. Just one base apart from a much larger clone, this may be a read error. The rearrangement joins TRBV4-3 to TRBJ1-6; D is ambiguous. Per germline, CDR1 LGHNA and CDR2 YSLEER. The CDR3 is 13 amino acids. The CDR3 spells CASGQMQRPPLHF. DNA of the CDR3: TGCGCCAGCGGCCAAATGCAGCGTCCACCCCTCCACTTT.

For this clonotype: Given a much more abundant clone one base away, this may be a read error. The chain couples TRBV6-5 to TRBJ1-5; D may be TRBD1 (5 bases). The CDR3 is 14 residues long. Germline CDR1 and CDR2: MNHEY and SVGAGI. The CDR3 spells CAGSLRDSNQPQHF. CDR3 DNA: TGTGCCGGCAGTCTTCGGGACAGCAATCAGCCCCAGCATTTT.

In this sample, this clonotype turned up many times. The rearrangement uses TRBV20-1 and TRBJ2-1; D possibly uses TRBD1 or TRBD2 (5 bases each). V lost 4 bases, J lost 5 bases, and 12 bases lay in between. This CDR3 spans 13 amino acids. CDR1 and CDR2 (germline): DFQATT, SNEGSKA (reference sequence). CDR3 sequence (DNA): TGCAGTGCTAATGGGGACCTTAACAATGAGCAGTTCTTC. Encoded protein: CSANGDLNNEQFF.

Concerning this clonotype: An end of the junction does not agree with germline; a read error may underlie this. The chain uses TRBV20-1 and TRBJ1-2; 10 positions agree with TRBD1. Germline V CDR1 and CDR2: DFQATT, SNEGSKA (reference sequence). There are 14 residues in the CDR3. CDR3 sequence reads: CSEIGGQGNYGYTF. For the CDR3, the DNA is TGTAGTGAGATCGGGGGACAGGGGAACTATGGCTACACCTTC.

The genes are TRBV13 and TRBJ2-7; D remains ambiguous. The germline CDR1 and CDR2 sequences are PRHDT and FYEKMQ (reference sequence). The V end lost 10 bases, the J end lost 4 bases, and 8 bases lay between the germline ends. This CDR3 is 10 amino acids long. CDR3 nucleotides: TGTGCCACCGACGGTTACGAGCAGTACTTC. Translation: CATDGYEQYF.